Each of the 9 T cell receptor beta chains below was sequenced from the same sample in a study of blood T cell repertoires in COVID-19. Data came from immunoSEQ multiplex PCR; TCRdb stores just in-frame clones and leaves some out. The repertoire consists of roughly 150,000 clones, with 79% occurring once and the leading ten covering 8.1%. Source material: peripheral blood. The receptor set was obtained from a woman aged 55-69 years with COVID-19, enrolled during active disease.

The chain is built from TRBV4-3 and TRBJ2-1, with a weak D call TRBD1 (6 bases). Trimming took 3 bases from V and 0 from J, leaving 9 bases between them. This CDR3 spans 15 amino acids. The V gene's germline CDR1 is LGHNA and CDR2 YSLEER. In nucleotides, the CDR3 is TGCGCCAGCAGCCAGTGGACAGACTCCTACAATGAGCAGTTCTTC. Its protein product is CASSQWTDSYNEQFF.

This clone was recorded only once. The V call is TRBV28, the J call TRBJ1-3; 8 bases are a match to TRBD1. The CDR3 is 16 amino acids. Per the germline V gene, CDR1 is MDHEN and CDR2 is SYDVKM. Trimming took 5 bases from V and 1 from J; bases not matched to a gene: 7. The CDR3 sequence is CASSPPGQVSGNTIYF. The CDR3 DNA reads as TGTGCCAGCAGTCCCCCGGGACAGGTGTCTGGAAACACCATATATTTT.

This clone was observed once. The chain couples TRBV5-1 to TRBJ1-1; D ambiguous. The V and J ends lost 1 base and 3 bases respectively, with 7 bases between them. The CDR3 has 13 amino acids. Germline CDR1 reads SGHRS; CDR2 reads YFSETQ. The CDR3: CASSLLTHTEAFF. For the CDR3, the DNA is TGCGCCAGCAGCTTGCTTACACACACTGAAGCTTTCTTT.

The rearrangement uses TRBV2 and TRBJ2-5; TRBD1 aligns across 7 bases. The CDR3 has 15 amino acids. Germline V CDR1 and CDR2: SNHLY, FYNNEI. V trimming: 5 bases; J trimming: 4 bases; junction bases outside the gene matches: 10. For the CDR3, the DNA is TGTGCCAGCAGTATCCCGGGACAGAGTAGAGAGACCCAGTACTTC. This codes for CASSIPGQSRETQYF.

The chain carries TRBV28 and TRBJ2-7; a possible D gene is TRBD2 (6 bases). CDR3 length: 13 residues. V was clipped by 5 bases and J by 7 bases, with 15 bases between them. Germline values: CDR1 MDHEN, CDR2 SYDVKM. This CDR3 reads CASSRDWVGEQYF. The CDR3 region has the DNA TGTGCCAGCAGTCGGGACTGGGTAGGGGAGCAGTACTTC.

The J gene is TRBJ2-7, the V gene TRBV5-1; no clear D. Between the trimmed V and J ends, which lost 5 bases and 6 bases, there was a span of 12 bases. The germline gives CDR1 SGHRS, CDR2 YFSETQ. The CDR3 length is 12 residues. CDR3 nucleotide sequence: TGCGCCAGCAGTTCCCCGGGTTCCGAGCAGTACTTC. Translated, it gives CASSSPGSEQYF. Together with reference TRBV5-1 and TRBJ2-7, the CDR3 gives the full variable domain: KAGVTQTPRYLIKTRGQQVTLSCSPISGHRSVSWYQQTPGQGLQFLFEYFSETQRNKGNFPGRFSGRQFSNSRSEMNVSTLELGDSALYLCASSSPGSEQYFGPGTRLTVT.

The chain uses TRBV6-2 or TRBV6-3 and TRBJ2-7, with a possible D match to TRBD2 (5 bases). V was trimmed by 3 bases and J by 7 bases, leaving 16 bases between them. This CDR3 spans 14 amino acids. Germline CDR1 is MNHEY and CDR2 is SVGEGT. This CDR3 reads CASSYDDTGGEQYF. For the CDR3, the DNA is TGTGCCAGCAGTTATGATGACACTGGAGGAGAGCAGTACTTC.

V is TRBV5-1 and J is TRBJ2-2; possible D gene TRBD1, 6 bases. Trimming took 0 bases from V and 0 from J, leaving 12 bases between them. The CDR3 has 17 residues. Germline V gives CDR1 SGHRS, CDR2 YFSETQ. The CDR3 reads CASSLDPTGANTGELFF. In DNA, the CDR3 is TGCGCCAGCAGCTTGGACCCGACAGGCGCGAACACCGGGGAGCTGTTTTTT.

The V and J genes are TRBV6-5 and TRBJ1-5; possible D gene TRBD1, 6 bases. The CDR3 spans 15 residues. V gave up 7 bases and J gave up 3 bases, with 16 bases separating them. Germline CDR1 and CDR2: MNHEY and SVGAGI. The CDR3 sequence is CASTYAGDSNQPQHF. The DNA for the CDR3 is TGTGCCAGCACCTACGCAGGGGATTCCAATCAGCCCCAGCATTTT.